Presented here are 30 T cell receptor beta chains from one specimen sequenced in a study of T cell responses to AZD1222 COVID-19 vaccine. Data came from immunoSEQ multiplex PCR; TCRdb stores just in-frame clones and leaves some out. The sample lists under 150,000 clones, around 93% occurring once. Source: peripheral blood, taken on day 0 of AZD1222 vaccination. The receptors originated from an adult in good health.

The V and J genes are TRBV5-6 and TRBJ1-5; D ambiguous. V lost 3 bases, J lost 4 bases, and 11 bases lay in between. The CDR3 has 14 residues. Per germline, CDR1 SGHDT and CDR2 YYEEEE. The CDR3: CASSYRGTNQPQHF. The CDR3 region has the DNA TGTGCCAGCAGCTACCGGGGAACAAATCAGCCCCAGCATTTT.

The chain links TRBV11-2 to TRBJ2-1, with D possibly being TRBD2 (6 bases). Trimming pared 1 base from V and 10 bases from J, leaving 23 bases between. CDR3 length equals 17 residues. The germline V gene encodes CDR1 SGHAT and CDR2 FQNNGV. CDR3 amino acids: CASSLVAGRSGNWEQFF. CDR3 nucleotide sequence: TGTGCCAGCAGCTTAGTGGCAGGGAGGAGTGGAAATTGGGAGCAGTTCTTC.

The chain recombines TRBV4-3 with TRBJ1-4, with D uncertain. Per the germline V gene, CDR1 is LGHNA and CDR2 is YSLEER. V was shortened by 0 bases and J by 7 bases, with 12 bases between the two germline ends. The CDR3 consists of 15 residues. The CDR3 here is CASSQDSQAGEKLFF. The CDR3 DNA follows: TGCGCCAGCAGCCAAGATAGCCAGGCGGGTGAAAAACTGTTTTTT.

The CDR3 sequence: CASSLQGGELTEAFF. As DNA, the CDR3 is TGTGCCAGCAGCCTACAGGGAGGGGAACTCACTGAAGCTTTCTTT. The V gene is TRBV5-4, the J gene TRBJ1-1; D may be TRBD1 (6 bases). This CDR3 region has 15 residues. Germline V gene sequence: CDR1 SGHNT, CDR2 YYREEE (reference sequence). V was pared by 4 bases and J by 4 bases, with 17 bases between.

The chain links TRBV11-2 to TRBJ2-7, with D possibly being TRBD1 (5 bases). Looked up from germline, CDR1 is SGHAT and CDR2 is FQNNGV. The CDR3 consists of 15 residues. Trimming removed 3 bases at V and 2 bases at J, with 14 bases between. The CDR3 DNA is TGTGCCAGCAGCTTCCAGGGCCCATCCACCTACGAGCAGTACTTC. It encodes CASSFQGPSTYEQYF.

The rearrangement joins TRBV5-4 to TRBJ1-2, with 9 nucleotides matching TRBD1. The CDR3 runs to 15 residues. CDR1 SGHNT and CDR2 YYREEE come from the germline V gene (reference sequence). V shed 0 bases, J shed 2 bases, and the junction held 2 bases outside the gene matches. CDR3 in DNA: TGTGCCAGCAGCTTGGGCGGGACAGGGAACTATGGCTACACCTTC. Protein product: CASSLGGTGNYGYTF.

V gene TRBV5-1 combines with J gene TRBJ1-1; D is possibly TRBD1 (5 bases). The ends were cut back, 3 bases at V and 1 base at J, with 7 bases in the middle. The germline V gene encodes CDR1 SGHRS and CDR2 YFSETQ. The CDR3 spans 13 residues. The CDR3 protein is CASSYQGNTEAFF. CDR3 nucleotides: TGCGCCAGCAGCTACCAGGGGAACACTGAAGCTTTCTTT.

The CDR3: CASSAEGGNQPQHF. The CDR3 coding sequence is TGTGCCAGCAGTGCGGAGGGGGGGAATCAGCCCCAGCATTTT. The chain carries TRBV2 and TRBJ1-5, with D possibly TRBD1 on 6 matching bases. The V and J ends lost 4 bases and 4 bases respectively, with 11 bases between them. Germline V gene sequence: CDR1 SNHLY, CDR2 FYNNEI. The CDR3 sequence is 14 residues long.

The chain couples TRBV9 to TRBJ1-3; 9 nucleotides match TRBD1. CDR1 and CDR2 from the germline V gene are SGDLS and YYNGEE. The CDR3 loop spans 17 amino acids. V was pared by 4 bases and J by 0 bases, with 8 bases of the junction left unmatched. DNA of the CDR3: TGTGCCAGCAGCTCAGGGACAGGGCCTGACTCTGGAAACACCATATATTTT. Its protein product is CASSSGTGPDSGNTIYF.

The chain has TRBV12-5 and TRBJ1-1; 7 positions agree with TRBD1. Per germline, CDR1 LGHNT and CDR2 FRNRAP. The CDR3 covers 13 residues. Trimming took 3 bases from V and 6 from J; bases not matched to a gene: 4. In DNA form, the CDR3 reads TGTGCTAGTGGTTTCGGAGGGGGCGCTGAAGCTTTCTTT. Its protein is CASGFGGGAEAFF.

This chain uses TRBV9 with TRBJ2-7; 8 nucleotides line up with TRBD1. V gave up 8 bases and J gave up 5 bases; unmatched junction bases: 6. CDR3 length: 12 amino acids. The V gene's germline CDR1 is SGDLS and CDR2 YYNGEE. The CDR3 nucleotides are TGTGCCAGTCTGGACAGGGATAACGAGCAGTACTTC. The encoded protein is CASLDRDNEQYF.

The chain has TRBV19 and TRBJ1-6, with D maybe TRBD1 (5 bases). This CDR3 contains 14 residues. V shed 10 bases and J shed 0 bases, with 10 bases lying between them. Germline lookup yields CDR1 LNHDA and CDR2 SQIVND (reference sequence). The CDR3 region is CATSGSSYNSPLHF. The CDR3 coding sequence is TGTGCCACTTCAGGGAGCTCCTATAATTCACCCCTCCACTTT. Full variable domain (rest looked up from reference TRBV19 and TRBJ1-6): DGGITQSPKYLFRKEGQNVTLSCEQNLNHDAMYWYRQDPGQGLRLIYYSQIVNDFQKGDIAEGYSVSREKKESFPLTVTSAQKNPTAFYLCATSGSSYNSPLHFGNGTRLTVT.

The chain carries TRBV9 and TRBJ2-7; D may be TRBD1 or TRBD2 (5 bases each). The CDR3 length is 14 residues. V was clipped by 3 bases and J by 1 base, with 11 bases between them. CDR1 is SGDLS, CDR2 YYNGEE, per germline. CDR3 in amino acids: CASSAGTRSYEQYF. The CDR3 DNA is TGTGCCAGCAGCGCGGGGACCAGATCCTACGAGCAGTACTTC.

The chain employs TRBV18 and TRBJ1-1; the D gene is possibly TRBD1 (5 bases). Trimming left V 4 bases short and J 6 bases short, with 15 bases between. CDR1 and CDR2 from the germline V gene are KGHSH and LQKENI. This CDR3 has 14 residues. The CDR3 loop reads CASSREQGRAEAFF. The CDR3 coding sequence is TGTGCCAGCTCACGGGAGCAGGGAAGGGCTGAAGCTTTCTTT.

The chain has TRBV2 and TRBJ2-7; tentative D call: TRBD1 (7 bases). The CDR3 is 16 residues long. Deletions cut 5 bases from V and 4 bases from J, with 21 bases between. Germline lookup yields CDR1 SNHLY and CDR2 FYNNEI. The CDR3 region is CASSSHDREVSYEQYF. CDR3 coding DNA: TGTGCCAGCAGTTCCCATGACAGGGAGGTGTCATACGAGCAGTACTTC.

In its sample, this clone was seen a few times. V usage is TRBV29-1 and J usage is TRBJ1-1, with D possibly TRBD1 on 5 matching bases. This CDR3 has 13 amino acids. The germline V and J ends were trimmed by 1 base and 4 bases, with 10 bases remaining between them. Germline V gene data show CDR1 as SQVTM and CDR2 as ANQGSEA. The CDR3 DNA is TGCAGCGTTGAAGTCGGGGCGGGCACTGAAGCTTTCTTT. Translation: CSVEVGAGTEAFF. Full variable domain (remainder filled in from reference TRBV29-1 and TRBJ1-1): SAVISQKPSRDICQRGTSLTIQCQVDSQVTMMFWYRQQPGQSLTLIATANQGSEATYESGFVIDKFPISRPNLTFSTLTVSNMSPEDSSIYLCSVEVGAGTEAFFGQGTRLTVV.

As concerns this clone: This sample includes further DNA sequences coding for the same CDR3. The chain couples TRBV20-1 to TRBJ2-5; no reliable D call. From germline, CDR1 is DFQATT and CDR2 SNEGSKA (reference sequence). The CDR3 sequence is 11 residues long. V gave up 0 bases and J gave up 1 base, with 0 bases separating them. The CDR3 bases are TGCAGTGCTAGAGACCAAGAGACCCAGTACTTC. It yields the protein CSARDQETQYF.

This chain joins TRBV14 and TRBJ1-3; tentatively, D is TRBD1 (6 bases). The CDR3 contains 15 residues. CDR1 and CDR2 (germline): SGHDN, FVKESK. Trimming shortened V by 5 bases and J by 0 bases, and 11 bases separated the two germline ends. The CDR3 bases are TGTGCCAGCAGCGCGGGGGGCTACTCTGGAAACACCATATATTTT. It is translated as CASSAGGYSGNTIYF.

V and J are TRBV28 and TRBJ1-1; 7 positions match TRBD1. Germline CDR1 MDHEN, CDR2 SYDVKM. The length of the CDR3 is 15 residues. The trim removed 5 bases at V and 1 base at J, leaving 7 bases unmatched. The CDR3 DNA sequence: TGTGCCAGCAGTCTATCAGGGGGTGGGAACACTGAAGCTTTCTTT. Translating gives CASSLSGGGNTEAFF.

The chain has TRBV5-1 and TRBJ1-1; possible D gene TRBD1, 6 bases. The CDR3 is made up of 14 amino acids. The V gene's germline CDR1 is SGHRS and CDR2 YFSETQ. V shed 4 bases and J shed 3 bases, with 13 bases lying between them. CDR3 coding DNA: TGCGCCAGCAGCGCTATAGGGGGTGACACTGAAGCTTTCTTT. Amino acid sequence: CASSAIGGDTEAFF.

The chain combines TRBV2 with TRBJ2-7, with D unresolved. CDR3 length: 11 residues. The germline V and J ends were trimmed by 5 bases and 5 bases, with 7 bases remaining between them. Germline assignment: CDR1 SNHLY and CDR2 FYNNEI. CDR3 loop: CASSPLDEQYF. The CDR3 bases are TGTGCCAGCAGTCCCCTCGACGAGCAGTACTTC.

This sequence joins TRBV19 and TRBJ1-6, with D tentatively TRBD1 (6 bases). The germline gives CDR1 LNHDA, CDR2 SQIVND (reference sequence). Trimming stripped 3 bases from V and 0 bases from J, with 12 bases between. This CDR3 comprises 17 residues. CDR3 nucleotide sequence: TGTGCCAGTAGTATCCGGACGGACAGCTCCTATAATTCACCCCTCCACTTT. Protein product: CASSIRTDSSYNSPLHF.

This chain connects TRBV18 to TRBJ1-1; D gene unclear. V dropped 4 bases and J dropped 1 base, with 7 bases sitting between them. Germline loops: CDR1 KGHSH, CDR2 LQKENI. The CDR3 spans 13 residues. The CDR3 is CASSLLENTEAFF. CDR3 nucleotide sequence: TGTGCCAGCTCACTCCTGGAGAACACTGAAGCTTTCTTT.

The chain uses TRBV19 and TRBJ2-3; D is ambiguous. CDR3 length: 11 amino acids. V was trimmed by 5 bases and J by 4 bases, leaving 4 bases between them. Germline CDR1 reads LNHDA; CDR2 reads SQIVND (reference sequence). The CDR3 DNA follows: TGTGCCAGTAGTGGCCCAGATACGCAGTATTTT. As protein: CASSGPDTQYF.

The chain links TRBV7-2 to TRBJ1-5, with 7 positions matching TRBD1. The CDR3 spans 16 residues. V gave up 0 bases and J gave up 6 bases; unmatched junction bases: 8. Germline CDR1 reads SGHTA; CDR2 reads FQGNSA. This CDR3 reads CASSLALRGGTQPQHF. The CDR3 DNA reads TGTGCCAGCAGCTTAGCCCTTAGAGGGGGCACTCAGCCCCAGCATTTT.

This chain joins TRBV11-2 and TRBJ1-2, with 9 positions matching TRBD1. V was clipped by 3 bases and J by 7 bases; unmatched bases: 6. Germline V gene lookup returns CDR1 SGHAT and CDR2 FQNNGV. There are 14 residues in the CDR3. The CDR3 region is CASSFVQGASGYTF. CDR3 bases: TGTGCCAGCAGCTTTGTACAGGGGGCGAGTGGCTACACCTTC.

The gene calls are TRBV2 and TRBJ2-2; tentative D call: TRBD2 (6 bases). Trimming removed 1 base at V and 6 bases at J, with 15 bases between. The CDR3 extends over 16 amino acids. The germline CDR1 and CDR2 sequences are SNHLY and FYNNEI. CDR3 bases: TGTGCCAGCAGTGAAGGGGGACTTCGGACGGCCGGGGAGCTGTTTTTT. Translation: CASSEGGLRTAGELFF.

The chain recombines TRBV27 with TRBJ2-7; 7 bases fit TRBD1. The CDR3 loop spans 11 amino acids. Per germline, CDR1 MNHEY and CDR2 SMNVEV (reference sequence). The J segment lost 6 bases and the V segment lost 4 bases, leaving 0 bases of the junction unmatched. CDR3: CASSSGGEQYF. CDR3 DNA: TGTGCCAGCAGTTCAGGGGGCGAGCAGTACTTC.

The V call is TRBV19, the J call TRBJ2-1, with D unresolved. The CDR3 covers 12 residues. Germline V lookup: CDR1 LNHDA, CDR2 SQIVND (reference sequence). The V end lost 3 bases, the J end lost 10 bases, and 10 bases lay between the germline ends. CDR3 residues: CASSMTGSEQFF. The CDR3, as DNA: TGTGCCAGTAGTATGACCGGCTCCGAGCAGTTCTTC. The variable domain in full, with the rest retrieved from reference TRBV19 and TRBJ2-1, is DGGITQSPKYLFRKEGQNVTLSCEQNLNHDAMYWYRQDPGQGLRLIYYSQIVNDFQKGDIAEGYSVSREKKESFPLTVTSAQKNPTAFYLCASSMTGSEQFFGPGTRLTVL.

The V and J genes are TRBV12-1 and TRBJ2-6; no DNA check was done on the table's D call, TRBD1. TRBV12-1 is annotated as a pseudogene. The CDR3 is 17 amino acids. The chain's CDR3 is CASSSGTGEPGANVLTF. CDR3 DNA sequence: TGTGCCAGCAGCTCCGGGACAGGGGAGCCTGGGGCCAACGTCCTGACTTTC.